The following is a T cell receptor (beta chain) sequence with its context. This sample stems from a study of T cell responses to AZD1222 COVID-19 vaccine. V dropped 2 bases and J dropped 0 bases, with 5 bases sitting between them. The CDR3 contains 13 residues. Germline-derived CDR1 and CDR2 are SQVTM and ANQGSEA. The table came from immunoSEQ multiplex PCR; TCRdb's copy has only in-frame clones and leaves some out. The sample lists tens of thousands of clones; 87% were seen once. J is TRBJ1-5 and V is TRBV29-1, with no clear D. Sequencing used peripheral blood, obtained 28 days after the second AZD1222 dose. The receptor's source is an adult who received the AZD1222 COVID-19 vaccine. The DNA for the CDR3 is TGCAGCGTTGAATTTGGTAGCAATCAGCCCCAGCATTTT. It yields the protein CSVEFGSNQPQHF.